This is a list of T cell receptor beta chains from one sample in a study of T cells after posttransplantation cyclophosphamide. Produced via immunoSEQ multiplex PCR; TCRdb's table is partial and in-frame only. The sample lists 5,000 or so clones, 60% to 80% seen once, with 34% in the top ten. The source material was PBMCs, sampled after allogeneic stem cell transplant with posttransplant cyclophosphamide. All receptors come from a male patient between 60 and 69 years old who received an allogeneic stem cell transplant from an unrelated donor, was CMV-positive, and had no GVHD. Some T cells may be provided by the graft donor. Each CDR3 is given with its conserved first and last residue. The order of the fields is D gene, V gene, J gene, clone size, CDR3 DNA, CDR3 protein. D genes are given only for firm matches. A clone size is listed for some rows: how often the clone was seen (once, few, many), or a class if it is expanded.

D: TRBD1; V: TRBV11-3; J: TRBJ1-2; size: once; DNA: TGTGCCAGCAGCTTAAGACAGGGCAACTATGGCTACACCTTC; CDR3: CASSLRQGNYGYTF
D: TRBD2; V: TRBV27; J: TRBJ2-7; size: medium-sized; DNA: TGTGCCAGCAGTTTTGGGGCTAGCGGGACCTACGAGCAGTACTTC; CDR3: CASSFGASGTYEQYF
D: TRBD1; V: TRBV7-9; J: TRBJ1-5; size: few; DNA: TGTGCCAGCAGCTTGAGAGGGGGCCAGCCCCAGCATTTT; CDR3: CASSLRGGQPQHF
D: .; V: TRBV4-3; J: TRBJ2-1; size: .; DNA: TGCGCCAGCAGCCAAGGCCCCCCGAGCTCCTACAATGAGCAGTTCTTC; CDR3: CASSQGPPSSYNEQFF
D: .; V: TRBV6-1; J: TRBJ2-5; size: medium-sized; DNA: TGTGCCAGCAGTGCAAACCTACAGGGCTCAGCCTTCCAAGAGACCCAGTACTTC; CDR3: CASSANLQGSAFQETQYF
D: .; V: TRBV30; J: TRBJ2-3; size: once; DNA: TGTGCCTGGAGTGTGCTAGCACCCACAGATACGCAGTATTTT; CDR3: CAWSVLAPTDTQYF
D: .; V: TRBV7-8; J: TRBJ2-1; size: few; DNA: TGTGCCAGCACCTCCGGATCTCAGGGCAATGAGCAGTTCTTC; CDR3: CASTSGSQGNEQFF
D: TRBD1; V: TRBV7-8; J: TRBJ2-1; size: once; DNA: TGTGCCAGCAGCTTCGACAGGGGTGAGCAGTTCTTC; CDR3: CASSFDRGEQFF
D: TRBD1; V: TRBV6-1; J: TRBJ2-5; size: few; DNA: TGTGCCAGCAGTGAATTTGTGAGGACAGGGGGCTTCGGGACCCAGTACTTC; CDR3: CASSEFVRTGGFGTQYF
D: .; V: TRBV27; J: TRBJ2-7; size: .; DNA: TGTGCCAGCAGTTTGAGCCGAAACTCCTACGAGCAGTACTTC; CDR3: CASSLSRNSYEQYF
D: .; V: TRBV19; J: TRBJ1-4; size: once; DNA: TGTGCCACACGCAGGGCGGCTAATGAAAAACTGTTTTTT; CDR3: CATRRAANEKLFF
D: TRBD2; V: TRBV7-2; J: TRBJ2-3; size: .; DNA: TGTGCCAGCAGCATCCGACTAGCGGGGCGCACAGATACGCAGTATTTT; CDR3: CASSIRLAGRTDTQYF
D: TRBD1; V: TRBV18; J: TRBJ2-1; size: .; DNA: TGTGCCAGCTCACTGGGACAGGGGGGTGAGCAGTTCTTC; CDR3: CASSLGQGGEQFF
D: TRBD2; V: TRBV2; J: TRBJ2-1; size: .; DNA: TGTGCCAGCAGTGGTAGCGGGACGAGCTCCTACAATGAGCAGTTCTTC; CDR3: CASSGSGTSSYNEQFF
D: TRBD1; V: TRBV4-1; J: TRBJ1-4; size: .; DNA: TGTGCCAGCAGCCAACAGGGGGCTGGCGAAAAACTGTTTTTT; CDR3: CASSQQGAGEKLFF
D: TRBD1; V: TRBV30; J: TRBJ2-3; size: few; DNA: TGTGCCTTGTACACCGGGACAGGGCCAGATACGCAGTATTTT; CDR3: CALYTGTGPDTQYF
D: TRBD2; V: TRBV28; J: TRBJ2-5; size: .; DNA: TGTGCCAGCAGGCCGACTAGCGGGGAGGCCCTGTTCGGAGAGACCCAGTACTTC; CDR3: CASRPTSGEALFGETQYF
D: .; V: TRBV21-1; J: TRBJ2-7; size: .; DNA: TGTGCCAGCAGCAAAAGACGGGACAGAGGTTACGAGCAGTACTTC; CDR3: CASSKRRDRGYEQYF
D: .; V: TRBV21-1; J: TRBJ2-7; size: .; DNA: TGTGCCAGCAGCAAAGACGGGACACCAACCTACGAGCAGTACTTC; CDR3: CASSKDGTPTYEQYF
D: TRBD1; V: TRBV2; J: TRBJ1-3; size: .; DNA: TGTGCCAGCAGTGACAGGGGGCGAGCGGGAAACACCATATATTTT; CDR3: CASSDRGRAGNTIYF
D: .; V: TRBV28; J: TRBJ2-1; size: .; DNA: TGTGCCAGCACGACCCCGAGGGACACGTACAATGAGCAGTTCTTC; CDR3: CASTTPRDTYNEQFF
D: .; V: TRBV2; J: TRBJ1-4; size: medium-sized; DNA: TGTGCCAGCAGGGGGGCGGACGAAGAAAAACTGTTTTTT; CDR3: CASRGADEEKLFF
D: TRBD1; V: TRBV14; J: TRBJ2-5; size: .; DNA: TGTGCCAGCAGCCGCAACAGGGGTCAAGAGACCCAGTACTTC; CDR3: CASSRNRGQETQYF
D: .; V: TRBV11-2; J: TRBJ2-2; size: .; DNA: TGTGCCAGCAGCCAGCTGGGGGGGCAAAGGGTCGGGGAGCTGTTTTTT; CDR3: CASSQLGGQRVGELFF
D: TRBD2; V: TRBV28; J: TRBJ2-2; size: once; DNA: TGTGCCAGCAGTAGCTCGAGCGGGAGGAGCACCGGGGAGCTGTTTTTT; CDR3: CASSSSSGRSTGELFF
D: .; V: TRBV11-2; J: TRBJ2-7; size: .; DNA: TGTGCCAGCAGCTTAATCGCAGGGCTTGGCGAGCAGTACTTC; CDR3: CASSLIAGLGEQYF
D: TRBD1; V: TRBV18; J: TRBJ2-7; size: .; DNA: TGTGCCAGCCACAAGACAGGGCGGAACGAGCAGTACTTC; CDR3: CASHKTGRNEQYF
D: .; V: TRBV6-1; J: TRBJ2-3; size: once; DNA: TGTGCCAGCAGTGGGGCCCTCACAGATACGCAGTATTTT; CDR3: CASSGALTDTQYF
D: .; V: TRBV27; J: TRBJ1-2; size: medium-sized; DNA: TGTGCCAGCAGTTTAATCTGGGGGCGAAACTATGGCTACACCTTC; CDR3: CASSLIWGRNYGYTF
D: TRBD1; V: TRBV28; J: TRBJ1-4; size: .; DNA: TGTGCCAGCAGTTCCACCGGGACAGGGGGTGTCAGAGCTAATGAAAAACTGTTTTTT; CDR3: CASSSTGTGGVRANEKLFF
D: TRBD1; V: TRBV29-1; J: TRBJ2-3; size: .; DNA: TGCAGCGTTCGACCGGGACAGGGGTTCACAGATACGCAGTATTTT; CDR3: CSVRPGQGFTDTQYF
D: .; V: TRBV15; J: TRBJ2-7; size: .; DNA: TGTGCCACCAGCAGGGACTCGTTCTACGAGCAGTACTTC; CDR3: CATSRDSFYEQYF
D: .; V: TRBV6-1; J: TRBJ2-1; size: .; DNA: TGTGCCAGCAGTGGCCCGGGACATTTTTACAATGAGCAGTTCTTC; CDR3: CASSGPGHFYNEQFF
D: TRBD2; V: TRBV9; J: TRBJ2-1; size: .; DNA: TGTGCCAGCAGCTCGGCGGGAGACACCTACAATGAGCAGTTCTTC; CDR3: CASSSAGDTYNEQFF
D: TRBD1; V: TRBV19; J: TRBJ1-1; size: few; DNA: TGTGCCAGTACCCCAGGACCCGGGACAGGGAGAACTGAAGCTTTCTTT; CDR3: CASTPGPGTGRTEAFF
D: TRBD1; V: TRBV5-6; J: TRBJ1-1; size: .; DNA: TGTGCCAGCACCCGGACAGGGAGGAACACTGAAGCTTTCTTT; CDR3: CASTRTGRNTEAFF
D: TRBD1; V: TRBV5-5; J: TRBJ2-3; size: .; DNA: TGTGCCAGCCCCGGGACAGGCAGCACAGATACGCAGTATTTT; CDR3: CASPGTGSTDTQYF
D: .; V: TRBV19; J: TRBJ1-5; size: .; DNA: TGTGCCAGTAGAGCTAGCGGGGGAGCGAGCAATCAGCCCCAGCATTTT; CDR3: CASRASGGASNQPQHF
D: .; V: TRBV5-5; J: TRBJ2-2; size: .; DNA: TGTGCCAGCAGCTTGGGTCAGGGAAGCACCGGGGAGCTGTTTTTT; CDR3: CASSLGQGSTGELFF
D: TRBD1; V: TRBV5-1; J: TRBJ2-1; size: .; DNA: TGCGCCAGCAGCTTGAAAACAGGGGGCGGCTACAATGAGCAGTTCTTC; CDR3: CASSLKTGGGYNEQFF